The subject of this entry is one T cell receptor (beta chain). Its specificity is unknown. This sample stems from a study of CD4 T cells in relation to SARS-CoV-2 and coronaviruses. Uncultured naive and memory CD4+ T cells supplied DNA for deep TCR-beta sequencing. The protocol was immunoSEQ multiplex PCR, while the TCRdb copy is restricted to in-frame clones and leaves out a portion. The table records under 70,000 clones, approximately 90% of them present only once. Study-wide findings and caveats: Crossreactivity was assessed only for spike protein, not other viral proteins. The assay detects memory recall responses, not culture-primed primary responses.

Before the COVID-19 pandemic, during about 2011-2019, CD4+ T cells were taken from unexposed donors. Sequencing input: memory CD4+ T cells from PBMCs. This clonotype was sampled from a human donor in good health.

CDR3 DNA: TGTGCCTGGAGAAGGGAAGGGGGCTCGGGCAATCAGCCCCAGCATTTT. Its translation: CAWRREGGSGNQPQHF. The gene calls are TRBV30 and TRBJ1-5, with TRBD1 identical over 7 bases. Germline-derived CDR1 and CDR2 are GTSNPN and SVGIG (reference sequence). J was trimmed by 2 bases and V by 3 bases; bases with no gene match: 10. The CDR3 runs to 16 residues.